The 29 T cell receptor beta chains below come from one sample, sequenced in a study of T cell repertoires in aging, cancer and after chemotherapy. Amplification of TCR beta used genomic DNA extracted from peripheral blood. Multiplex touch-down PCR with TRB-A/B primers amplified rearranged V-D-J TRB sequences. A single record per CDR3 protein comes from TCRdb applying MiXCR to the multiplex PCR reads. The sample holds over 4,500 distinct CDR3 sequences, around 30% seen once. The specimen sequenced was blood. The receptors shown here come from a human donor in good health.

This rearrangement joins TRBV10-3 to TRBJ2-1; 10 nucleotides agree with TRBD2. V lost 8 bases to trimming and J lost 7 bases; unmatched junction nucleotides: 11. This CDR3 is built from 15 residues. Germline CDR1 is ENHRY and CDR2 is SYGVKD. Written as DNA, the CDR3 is TGTGCCATCCGGGCCCCTAGCGGGAGTGGGAATGAGCAGTTCTTC. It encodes CAIRAPSGSGNEQFF.

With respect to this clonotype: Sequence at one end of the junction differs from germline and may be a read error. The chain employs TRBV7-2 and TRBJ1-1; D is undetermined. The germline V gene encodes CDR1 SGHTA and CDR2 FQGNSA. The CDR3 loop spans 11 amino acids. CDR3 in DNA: TGTGCCAGCAGTACGAACACTGAATCTTTCTTT. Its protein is CASSTNTESFF. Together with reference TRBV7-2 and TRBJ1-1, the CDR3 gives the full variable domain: GAGVSQSPSNKVTEKGKDVELRCDPISGHTALYWYRQSLGQGLEFLIYFQGNSAPDKSGLPSDRFSAERTGGSVSTLTIQRTQQEDSAVYLCASSTNTESFFGQGTRLTVV.

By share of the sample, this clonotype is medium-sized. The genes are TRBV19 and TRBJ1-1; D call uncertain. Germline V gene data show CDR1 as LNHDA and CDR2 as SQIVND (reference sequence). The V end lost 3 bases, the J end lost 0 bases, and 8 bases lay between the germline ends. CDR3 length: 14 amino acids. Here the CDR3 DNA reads TGTGCCAGTAGTATTTTTGGACTGAACACTGAAGCTTTCTTT. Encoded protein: CASSIFGLNTEAFF. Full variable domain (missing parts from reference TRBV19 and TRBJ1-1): DGGITQSPKYLFRKEGQNVTLSCEQNLNHDAMYWYRQDPGQGLRLIYYSQIVNDFQKGDIAEGYSVSREKKESFPLTVTSAQKNPTAFYLCASSIFGLNTEAFFGQGTRLTVV.

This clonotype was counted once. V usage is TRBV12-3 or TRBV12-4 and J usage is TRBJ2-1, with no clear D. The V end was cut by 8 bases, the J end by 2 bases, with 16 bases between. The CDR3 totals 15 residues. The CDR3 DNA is TGTGCCAGCGCGCGAGACGGTGGCGCCTACAATGAGCAGTTCTTC. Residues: CASARDGGAYNEQFF.

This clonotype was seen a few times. The CDR3 region is CASSLPGVNTEAFF. Here the CDR3 DNA reads TGTGCCAGCAGCCTCCCGGGGGTGAACACTGAAGCTTTCTTT. The chain couples TRBV5-4 to TRBJ1-1; perhaps TRBD1 as D (5 bases). There are 14 residues in the CDR3. Germline values: CDR1 SGHNT, CDR2 YYREEE (reference sequence). V lost 4 bases and J 0 bases, leaving 10 bases between the germline ends.

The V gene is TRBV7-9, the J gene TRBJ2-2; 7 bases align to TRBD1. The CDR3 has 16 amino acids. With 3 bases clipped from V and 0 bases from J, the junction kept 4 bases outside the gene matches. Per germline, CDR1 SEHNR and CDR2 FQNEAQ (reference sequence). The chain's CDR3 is CASSFRQGANTGELFF. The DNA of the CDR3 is TGTGCCAGCAGCTTTCGACAGGGAGCGAACACCGGGGAGCTGTTTTTT.

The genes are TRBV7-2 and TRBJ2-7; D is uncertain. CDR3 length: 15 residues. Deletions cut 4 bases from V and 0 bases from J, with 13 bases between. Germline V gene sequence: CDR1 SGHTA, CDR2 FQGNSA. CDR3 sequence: CASSSRSWNSYEQYF. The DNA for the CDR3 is TGTGCCAGCAGCTCGAGGTCTTGGAACTCCTACGAGCAGTACTTC.

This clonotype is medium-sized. The CDR3 coding sequence is TGCAGCTTTGTGGGGGTCAGGGCGGACACTGAAGCTTTCTTT. This codes for CSFVGVRADTEAFF. The chain links TRBV29-1 to TRBJ1-1, with D maybe TRBD1 (5 bases). Germline values: CDR1 SQVTM, CDR2 ANQGSEA. The CDR3 covers 14 residues. Trimming left V 8 bases short and J 3 bases short, with 19 bases between. The complete variable domain, with remaining parts taken from reference TRBV29-1 and TRBJ1-1, reads SAVISQKPSRDICQRGTSLTIQCQVDSQVTMMFWYRQQPGQSLTLIATANQGSEATYESGFVIDKFPISRPNLTFSTLTVSNMSPEDSSIYLCSFVGVRADTEAFFGQGTRLTVV.

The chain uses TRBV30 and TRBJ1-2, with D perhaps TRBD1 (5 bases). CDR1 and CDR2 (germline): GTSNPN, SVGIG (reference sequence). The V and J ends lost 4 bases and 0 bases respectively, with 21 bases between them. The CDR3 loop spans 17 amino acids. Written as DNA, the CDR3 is TGTGCCTGGATGGGGCCAGGAGGAGGGGCGTCTAACTATGGCTACACCTTC. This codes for CAWMGPGGGASNYGYTF.

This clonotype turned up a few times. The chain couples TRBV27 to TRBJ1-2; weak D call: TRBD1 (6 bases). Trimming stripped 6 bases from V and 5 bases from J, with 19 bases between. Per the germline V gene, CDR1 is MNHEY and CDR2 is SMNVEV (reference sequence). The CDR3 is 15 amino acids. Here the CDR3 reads CASSPWRTEMYGYTF. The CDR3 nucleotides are TGTGCCAGCAGCCCCTGGAGGACAGAGATGTATGGCTACACCTTC.

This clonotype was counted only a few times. The CDR3 bases are TGTGCCAGCAGCTTGGAGGCAGGGCGGCCCCAGCATTTT. The encoded protein is CASSLEAGRPQHF. The chain carries TRBV5-6 and TRBJ1-5; possible D gene TRBD1, 5 bases. This CDR3 region has 13 residues. Germline V lookup: CDR1 SGHDT, CDR2 YYEEEE. V dropped 0 bases and J dropped 9 bases, with 10 bases sitting between them.

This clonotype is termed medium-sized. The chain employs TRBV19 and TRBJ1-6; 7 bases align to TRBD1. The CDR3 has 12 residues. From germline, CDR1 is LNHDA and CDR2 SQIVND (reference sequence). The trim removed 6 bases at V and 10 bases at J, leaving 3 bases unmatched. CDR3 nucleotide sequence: TGTGCCAGTAGCACAGGGGACTCACCCCTCCACTTT. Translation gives CASSTGDSPLHF.

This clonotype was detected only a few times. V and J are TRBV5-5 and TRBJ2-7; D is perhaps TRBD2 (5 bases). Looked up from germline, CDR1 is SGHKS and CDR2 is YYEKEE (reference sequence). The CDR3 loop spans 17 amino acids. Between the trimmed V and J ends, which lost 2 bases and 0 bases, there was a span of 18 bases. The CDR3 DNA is TGTGCCAGCAGCTTTAGCGTGGACTCCTATAGCTCCTACGAGCAGTACTTC. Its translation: CASSFSVDSYSSYEQYF.

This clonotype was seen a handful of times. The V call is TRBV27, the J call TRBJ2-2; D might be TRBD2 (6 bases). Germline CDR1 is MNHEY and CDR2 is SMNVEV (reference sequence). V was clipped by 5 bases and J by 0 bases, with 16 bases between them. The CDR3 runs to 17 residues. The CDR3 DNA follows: TGTGCCAGCAGTCCACGGACGGGGACTTCGAACACCGGGGAGCTGTTTTTT. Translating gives CASSPRTGTSNTGELFF.

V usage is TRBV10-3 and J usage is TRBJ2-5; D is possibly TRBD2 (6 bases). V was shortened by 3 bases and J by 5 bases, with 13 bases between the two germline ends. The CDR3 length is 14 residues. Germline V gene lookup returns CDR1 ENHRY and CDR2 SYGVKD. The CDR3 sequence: CAISDRTSGETQYF. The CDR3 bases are TGTGCCATCAGTGATAGGACAAGCGGGGAGACCCAGTACTTC.

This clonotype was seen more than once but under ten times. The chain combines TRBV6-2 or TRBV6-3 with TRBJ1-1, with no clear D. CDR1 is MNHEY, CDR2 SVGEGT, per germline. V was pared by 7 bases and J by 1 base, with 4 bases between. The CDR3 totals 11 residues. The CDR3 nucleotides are TGTGCCAGCAAAGGGAACACTGAAGCTTTCTTT. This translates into CASKGNTEAFF.

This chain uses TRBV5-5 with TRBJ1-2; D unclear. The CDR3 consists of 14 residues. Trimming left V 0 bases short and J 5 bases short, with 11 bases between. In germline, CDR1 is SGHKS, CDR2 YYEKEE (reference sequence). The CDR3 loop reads CASSLEFGSYGYTF. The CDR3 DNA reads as TGTGCCAGCAGCTTGGAGTTTGGCAGTTATGGCTACACCTTC.

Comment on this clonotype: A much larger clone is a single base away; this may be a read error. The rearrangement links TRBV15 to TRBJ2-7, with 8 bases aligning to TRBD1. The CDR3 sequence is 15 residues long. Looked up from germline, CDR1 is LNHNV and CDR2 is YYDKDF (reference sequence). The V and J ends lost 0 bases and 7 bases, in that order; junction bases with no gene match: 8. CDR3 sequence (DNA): TGTGCCACCAGCAGAGATCCTACAGGGGGGAATGAGCAGTACTTC. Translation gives CATSRDPTGGNEQYF.

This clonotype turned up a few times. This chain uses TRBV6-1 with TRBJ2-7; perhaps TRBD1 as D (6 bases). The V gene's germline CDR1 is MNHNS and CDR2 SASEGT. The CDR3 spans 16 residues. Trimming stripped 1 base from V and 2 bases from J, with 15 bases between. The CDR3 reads CASSEGSAGVTYEQYF. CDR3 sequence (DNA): TGTGCCAGCAGTGAAGGTTCGGCAGGGGTTACCTACGAGCAGTACTTC.

The CDR3 here is CASSYSGGDTDTQYF. Written as DNA, the CDR3 is TGTGCCAGCAGTTACAGCGGGGGCGACACAGATACGCAGTATTTT. The rearrangement links TRBV6-4 to TRBJ2-3, with 8 positions matching TRBD2. V gave up 5 bases and J gave up 2 bases; unmatched junction bases: 6. The CDR3 is made up of 15 amino acids. Germline assignment: CDR1 MRHNA and CDR2 SNTAGT.

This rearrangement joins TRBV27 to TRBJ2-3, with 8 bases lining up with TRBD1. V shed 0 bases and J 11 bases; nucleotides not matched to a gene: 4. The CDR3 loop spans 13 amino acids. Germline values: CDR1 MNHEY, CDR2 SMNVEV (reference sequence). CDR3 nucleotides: TGTGCCAGCAGTTTATCGAGGACAGGGCGGCAGTATTTT. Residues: CASSLSRTGRQYF.

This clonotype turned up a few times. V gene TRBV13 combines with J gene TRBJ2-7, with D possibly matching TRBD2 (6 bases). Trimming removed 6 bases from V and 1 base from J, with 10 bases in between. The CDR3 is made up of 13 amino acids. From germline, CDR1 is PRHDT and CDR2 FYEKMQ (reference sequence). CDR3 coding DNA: TGTGCCAGCAGAAAGGGGACTTCCTACGAGCAGTACTTC. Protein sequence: CASRKGTSYEQYF.

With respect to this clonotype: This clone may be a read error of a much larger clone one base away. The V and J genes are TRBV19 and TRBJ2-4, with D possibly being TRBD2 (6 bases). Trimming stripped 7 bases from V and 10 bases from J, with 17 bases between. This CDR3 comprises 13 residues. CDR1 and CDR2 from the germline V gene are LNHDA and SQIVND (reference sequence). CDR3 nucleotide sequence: TGTGCCAGTACCGACCCCGGGACTCGGATTCAGTACTTC. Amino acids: CASTDPGTRIQYF.

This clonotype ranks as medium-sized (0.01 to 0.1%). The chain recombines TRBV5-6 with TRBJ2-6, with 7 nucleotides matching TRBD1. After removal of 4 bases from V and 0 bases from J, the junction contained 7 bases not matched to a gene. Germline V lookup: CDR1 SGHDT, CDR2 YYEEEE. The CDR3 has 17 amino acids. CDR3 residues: CASSVRTGASGANVLTF. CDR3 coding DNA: TGTGCCAGCAGCGTCAGGACAGGAGCCTCTGGGGCCAACGTCCTGACTTTC.

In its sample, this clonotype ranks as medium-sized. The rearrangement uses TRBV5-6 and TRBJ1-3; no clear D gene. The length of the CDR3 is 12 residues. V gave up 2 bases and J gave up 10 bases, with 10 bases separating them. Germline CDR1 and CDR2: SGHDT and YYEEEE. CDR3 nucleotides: TGTGCCAGCAGCTTTGGCTCCCTGACCATATATTTT. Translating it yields CASSFGSLTIYF.

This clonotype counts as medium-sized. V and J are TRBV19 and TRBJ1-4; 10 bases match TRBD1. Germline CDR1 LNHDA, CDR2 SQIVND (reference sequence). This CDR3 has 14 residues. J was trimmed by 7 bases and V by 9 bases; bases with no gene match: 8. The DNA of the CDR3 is TGTGCCAGCGTCCACGGGACAGGGGTTGAAAAACTGTTTTTT. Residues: CASVHGTGVEKLFF.

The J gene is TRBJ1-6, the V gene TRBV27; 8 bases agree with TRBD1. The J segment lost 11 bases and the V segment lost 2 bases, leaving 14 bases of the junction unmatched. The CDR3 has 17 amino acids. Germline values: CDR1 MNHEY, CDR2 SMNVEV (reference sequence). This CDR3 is CASSLPIRDRLRTPLHF. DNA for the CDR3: TGTGCCAGCAGTTTACCCATACGGGACAGGTTAAGGACACCCCTCCACTTT.

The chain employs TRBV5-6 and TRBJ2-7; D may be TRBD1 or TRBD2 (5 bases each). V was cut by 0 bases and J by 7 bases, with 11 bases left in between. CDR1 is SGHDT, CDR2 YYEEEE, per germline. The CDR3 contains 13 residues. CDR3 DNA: TGTGCCAGCAGCTTGGCCGAGGGGTGGGAGCAGTACTTC. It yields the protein CASSLAEGWEQYF.

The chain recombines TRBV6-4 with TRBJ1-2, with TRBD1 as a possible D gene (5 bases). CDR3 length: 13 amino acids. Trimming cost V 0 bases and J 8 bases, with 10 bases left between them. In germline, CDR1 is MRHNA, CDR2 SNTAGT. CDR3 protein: CASSDSAGGGYTF. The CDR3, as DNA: TGTGCCAGCAGTGACTCGGCTGGGGGGGGCTACACCTTC.